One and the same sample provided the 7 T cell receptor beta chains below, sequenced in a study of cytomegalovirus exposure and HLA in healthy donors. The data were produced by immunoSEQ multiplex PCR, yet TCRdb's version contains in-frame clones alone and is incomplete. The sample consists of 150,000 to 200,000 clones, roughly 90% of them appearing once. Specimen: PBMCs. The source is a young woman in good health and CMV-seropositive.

The CDR3 coding sequence is TGCGCCAGCTCCCGAGTAGGGGGCTACGAGCAGTACTTC. This sequence encodes CASSRVGGYEQYF. The rearrangement joins TRBV5-1 to TRBJ2-7, with D possibly being TRBD1 (6 bases). The CDR3 runs 13 residues. The ends were cut back, 7 bases at V and 3 bases at J, with 14 bases in the middle. Germline V gene data show CDR1 as SGHRS and CDR2 as YFSETQ.

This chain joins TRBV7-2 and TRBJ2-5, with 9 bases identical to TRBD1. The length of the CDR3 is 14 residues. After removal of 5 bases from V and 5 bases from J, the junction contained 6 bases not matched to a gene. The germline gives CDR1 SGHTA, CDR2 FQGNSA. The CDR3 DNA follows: TGTGCCAGCAGCGAGGGACAGGGTTGGGAGACCCAGTACTTC. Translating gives CASSEGQGWETQYF. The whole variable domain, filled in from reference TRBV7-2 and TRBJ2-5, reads GAGVSQSPSNKVTEKGKDVELRCDPISGHTALYWYRQSLGQGLEFLIYFQGNSAPDKSGLPSDRFSAERTGGSVSTLTIQRTQQEDSAVYLCASSEGQGWETQYFGPGTRLLVL.

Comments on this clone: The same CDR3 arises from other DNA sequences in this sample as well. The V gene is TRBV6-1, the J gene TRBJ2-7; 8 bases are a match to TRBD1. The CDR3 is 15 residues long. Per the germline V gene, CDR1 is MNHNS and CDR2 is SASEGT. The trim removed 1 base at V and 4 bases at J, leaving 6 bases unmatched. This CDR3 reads CASSEEETGGYEQYF. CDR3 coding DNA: TGTGCCAGCAGTGAAGAGGAAACAGGGGGATACGAGCAGTACTTC.

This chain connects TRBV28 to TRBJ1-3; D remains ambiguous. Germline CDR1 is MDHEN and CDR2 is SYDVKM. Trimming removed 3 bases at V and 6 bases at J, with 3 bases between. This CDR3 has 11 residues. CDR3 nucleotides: TGTGCCAGCAGTTTCGTAAACACCATATATTTT. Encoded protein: CASSFVNTIYF.

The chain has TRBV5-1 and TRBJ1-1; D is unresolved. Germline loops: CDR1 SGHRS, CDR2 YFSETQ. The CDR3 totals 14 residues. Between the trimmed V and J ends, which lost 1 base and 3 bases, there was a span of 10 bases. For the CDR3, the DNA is TGCGCCAGCAGCTTGTACACTACTGACACTGAAGCTTTCTTT. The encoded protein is CASSLYTTDTEAFF.

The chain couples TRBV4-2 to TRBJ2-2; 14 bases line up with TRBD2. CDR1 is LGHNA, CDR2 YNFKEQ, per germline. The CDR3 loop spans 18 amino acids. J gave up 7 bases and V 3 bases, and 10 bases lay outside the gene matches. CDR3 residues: CASSHGTSGSLGVGELFF. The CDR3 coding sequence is TGTGCCAGCAGCCACGGGACTAGCGGGAGTCTTGGGGTCGGGGAGCTGTTTTTT.

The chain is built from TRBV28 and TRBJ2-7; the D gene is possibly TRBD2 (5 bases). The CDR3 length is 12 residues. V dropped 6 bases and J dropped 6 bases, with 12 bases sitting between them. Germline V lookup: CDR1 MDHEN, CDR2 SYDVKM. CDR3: CASSNRGSEQYF. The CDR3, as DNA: TGTGCCAGCAGCAATCGAGGGTCCGAGCAGTACTTC. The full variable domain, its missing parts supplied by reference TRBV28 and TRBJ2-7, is DVKVTQSSRYLVKRTGEKVFLECVQDMDHENMFWYRQDPGLGLRLIYFSYDVKMKEKGDIPEGYSVSREKKERFSLILESASTNQTSMYLCASSNRGSEQYFGPGTRLTVT.